Each of the 21 T cell receptor beta chains below was sequenced from the same sample in a study of spatial heterogeneity in lung cancer. TCRdb re-analysed the 5' RACE reads in MiXCR, keeping a single row per CDR3 protein. The repertoire has about 47,000 distinct CDR3 sequences, roughly 7.4% of them found once; the top ten carry 35%. Documented time point: blood at routine non-recurrence follow-up after resection. Whole RNA from tumor, nontumor lung or frozen PBMC was sequenced unsorted. The source material was PBMCs, sampled at follow-up. These receptors were taken from a female donor with early-stage non-small cell lung cancer.

This clonotype was observed at least ten times. This rearrangement joins TRBV5-1 to TRBJ2-3; D may match TRBD1 or TRBD2 (5 bases each). The germline V and J ends were trimmed by 4 bases and 5 bases, with 14 bases remaining between them. CDR1 and CDR2 from the germline V gene are SGHRS and YFSETQ. The CDR3 totals 14 residues. The DNA of the CDR3 is TGCGCCAGCAGCCCCGGGGCTCGGGGAGATACGCAGTATTTT. Translated: CASSPGARGDTQYF.

This clonotype has ten or more counts. The CDR3 DNA is TGTGCCAGCAGTTTCTTTGGGGGGGAGGCAGATACGCAGTATTTT. This codes for CASSFFGGEADTQYF. This sequence joins TRBV12-3 or TRBV12-4 and TRBJ2-3, with 7 bases that match TRBD2. V lost 3 bases, J lost 4 bases, and 7 bases stayed unmatched. The CDR3 loop spans 15 amino acids.

There are many counts of this clonotype. This rearrangement joins TRBV3-1 to TRBJ2-7, with a possible D match to TRBD2 (6 bases). The germline V gene encodes CDR1 LGHDT and CDR2 YNNKEL (reference sequence). The CDR3 contains 13 residues. Deletions cut 6 bases from V and 1 base from J, with 10 bases between. The CDR3 here is CASRGGGSYEQYF. DNA of the CDR3: TGTGCCAGCAGGGGGGGTGGTTCCTACGAGCAGTACTTC.

This clonotype was recorded at least ten times. The chain employs TRBV27 and TRBJ2-3, with D maybe TRBD2 (6 bases). CDR3 length: 14 residues. V lost 5 bases to trimming and J lost 0 bases, with 9 bases between them. In germline, CDR1 is MNHEY, CDR2 SMNVEV (reference sequence). CDR3 bases: TGTGCCAGCAGTATACGGGGGAGCACAGATACGCAGTATTTT. It specifies CASSIRGSTDTQYF.

The genes are TRBV11-2 and TRBJ2-1, with 13 positions matching TRBD2. This CDR3 region has 15 residues. After removal of 4 bases from V and 9 bases from J, the junction contained 6 bases not matched to a gene. The V gene's germline CDR1 is SGHAT and CDR2 FQNNGV. CDR3 amino acids: CASSSPGLAGAEQFF. CDR3 nucleotide sequence: TGTGCCAGCAGCTCCCCCGGACTAGCGGGGGCTGAGCAGTTCTTC.

This clonotype has a count of ten or more. This chain joins TRBV28 and TRBJ2-3; D not resolved. Deletions cut 4 bases from V and 7 bases from J, with 9 bases between. The CDR3 has 12 amino acids. CDR1 and CDR2 from the germline V gene are MDHEN and SYDVKM. The DNA of the CDR3 is TGTGCCAGCAGTTCGTGGGGTTATACGCAGTATTTT. This encodes CASSSWGYTQYF.

This clonotype was seen only a few times. The chain uses TRBV20-1 and TRBJ1-4, with TRBD1 as a possible D gene (6 bases). CDR1 and CDR2 (germline): DFQATT, SNEGSKA (reference sequence). The CDR3 is 14 amino acids. V was cut by 3 bases and J by 2 bases, with 10 bases left in between. CDR3: CSARPQGTNEKLFF. The CDR3 DNA follows: TGCAGTGCTAGGCCACAGGGCACTAATGAAAAACTGTTTTTT.

This clonotype has a count of ten or more. This chain connects TRBV11-2 to TRBJ2-5; weak D call: TRBD2 (7 bases). The CDR3 covers 16 residues. Germline lookup yields CDR1 SGHAT and CDR2 FQNNGV. Deletions cut 6 bases from V and 1 base from J, with 18 bases between. The CDR3 spells CASRFQGGASQETQYF. DNA of the CDR3: TGTGCCAGCAGGTTCCAAGGGGGGGCCTCCCAAGAGACCCAGTACTTC. Together with reference TRBV11-2 and TRBJ2-5, the CDR3 gives the full variable domain: EAGVAQSPRYKIIEKRQSVAFWCNPISGHATLYWYQQILGQGPKLLIQFQNNGVVDDSQLPKDRFSAERLKGVDSTLKIQPAKLEDSAVYLCASRFQGGASQETQYFGPGTRLLVL.

V is TRBV12-3 or TRBV12-4 and J is TRBJ2-2; TRBD2 matches at 7 bases. This CDR3 comprises 17 residues. J gave up 2 bases and V 2 bases, and 8 bases lay outside the gene matches. Here the CDR3 reads CASSLIGLAVNTGELFF. As DNA, the CDR3 is TGTGCCAGCAGTTTAATCGGTCTAGCGGTTAACACCGGGGAGCTGTTTTTT.

This chain connects TRBV11-2 to TRBJ2-3, with D possibly being TRBD1 or TRBD2 (5 bases each). Trimming shortened V by 4 bases and J by 11 bases, and 13 bases separated the two germline ends. Per the germline V gene, CDR1 is SGHAT and CDR2 is FQNNGV. The CDR3 length is 12 residues. CDR3: CASSSVGTKQYF. The CDR3 region has the DNA TGTGCCAGCAGCTCCGTGGGGACCAAGCAGTATTTT.

Many counts were recorded for this clonotype. The genes are TRBV7-2 and TRBJ1-2; no definite D call. CDR3 length equals 13 residues. Trimming stripped 1 base from V and 7 bases from J, with 10 bases between. CDR1 and CDR2 (germline): SGHTA, FQGNSA. The CDR3 coding sequence is TGTGCCAGCAGCTTAGTCTGGAAATTTGGCTACACCTTC. It codes for CASSLVWKFGYTF.

This clonotype showed up just a few times. This chain joins TRBV12-3 or TRBV12-4 and TRBJ2-1; TRBD2 matches 11 bases. This CDR3 has 14 residues. The junction had 3 bases not matched to a gene; V was cut back by 5 bases and J by 6 bases. CDR3 region: CASSPTSGGNEQFF. The CDR3 nucleotides read TGTGCCAGCAGTCCAACTAGCGGGGGCAATGAGCAGTTCTTC.

This clonotype was observed a handful of times. This chain uses TRBV28 with TRBJ2-5; D is uncertain. The CDR3 has 15 amino acids. V dropped 4 bases and J dropped 5 bases, with 17 bases sitting between them. Germline lookup yields CDR1 MDHEN and CDR2 SYDVKM. The CDR3 is CASSYWVRTVETQYF. The CDR3 DNA follows: TGTGCCAGCAGTTATTGGGTTAGAACGGTCGAGACCCAGTACTTC.

The chain joins TRBV3-1 to TRBJ2-1; D gene unclear. V dropped 4 bases and J dropped 6 bases, with 16 bases sitting between them. The V gene's germline CDR1 is LGHDT and CDR2 YNNKEL (reference sequence). The length of the CDR3 is 15 residues. CDR3 residues: CASSPGEAPFNEQFF. In DNA, the CDR3 is TGTGCCAGCAGCCCCGGTGAGGCCCCCTTCAATGAGCAGTTCTTC.

J is TRBJ2-4 and V is TRBV20-1; 9 nucleotides agree with TRBD2. In germline, CDR1 is DFQATT, CDR2 SNEGSKA (reference sequence). CDR3 length equals 11 residues. With V trimmed by 5 bases and J by 8 bases, 1 base remained unmatched. CDR3 in DNA: TGCAGTGCTTCTAGCGGGGACATTCAGTACTTC. This gives the protein CSASSGDIQYF.

This clonotype was seen at least ten times. The V call is TRBV11-1, the J call TRBJ2-3, with 7 positions matching TRBD1. V was pared by 0 bases and J by 2 bases, with 11 bases of the junction left unmatched. The CDR3 is made up of 18 amino acids. Germline V gene lookup returns CDR1 SGHAT and CDR2 FQDESV (reference sequence). CDR3 in amino acids: CASSLAPPPTGNTDTQYF. The CDR3 DNA reads TGTGCCAGCAGCTTAGCTCCGCCCCCGACAGGGAACACAGATACGCAGTATTTT.

This clonotype occurred once. The chain is built from TRBV7-9 and TRBJ2-7; no clear D gene. The CDR3 loop spans 12 amino acids. Trimming took 5 bases from V and 7 from J, leaving 12 bases between them. Germline V lookup: CDR1 SEHNR, CDR2 FQNEAQ (reference sequence). CDR3: CASSIDPWEQYF. The CDR3 DNA is TGTGCCAGCAGCATAGACCCCTGGGAGCAGTACTTC.

This clonotype was detected many times. The rearrangement uses TRBV12-3 or TRBV12-4 and TRBJ1-5, with a tentative D call TRBD1 (6 bases). V shed 5 bases and J shed 5 bases, with 22 bases lying between them. There are 17 residues in the CDR3. The CDR3 bases are TGTGCCAGCAGTACGAACGGCGGGGGCGTAGGTGATCAGCCCCAGCATTTT. Its translation is CASSTNGGGVGDQPQHF.

This clonotype has a handful of counts. The chain links TRBV3-1 to TRBJ2-1, with TRBD1 identical over 7 bases. CDR1 is LGHDT and CDR2 is YNNKEL in the germline V gene (reference sequence). The CDR3 has 14 residues. Germline trimming cut 6 bases from V and 9 bases from J; bases unmatched to any gene: 11. The CDR3, as DNA: TGTGCCAGCAGTAAGACCACCGGGGACAGTGAGCAGTTCTTC. Its protein product is CASSKTTGDSEQFF.

This clonotype appeared many times. The genes are TRBV2 and TRBJ1-6, with D perhaps matching TRBD1 (6 bases). This CDR3 has 14 residues. Germline CDR1 SNHLY, CDR2 FYNNEI. Trimming shortened V by 5 bases and J by 7 bases, and 12 bases separated the two germline ends. CDR3 nucleotide sequence: TGTGCCAGCAGTTCGGACAGTGCCAATTCACCCCTCCACTTT. Translating gives CASSSDSANSPLHF.

This clonotype was detected only a few times. This chain joins TRBV6-2 or TRBV6-3 and TRBJ1-2; D is unclear. V was pared by 0 bases and J by 5 bases, with 4 bases between. Germline CDR1 reads MNHEY; CDR2 reads SVGEGT. The CDR3 sequence is 12 residues long. CDR3 in DNA: TGTGCCAGCAGTTACTCCGCGTATGGCTACACCTTC. It is translated as CASSYSAYGYTF.